The 32 T cell receptor beta chains presented below share a single source sample, sequenced in a study of cytomegalovirus exposure and HLA in healthy donors. In the PCR, 60 Vbeta and 13 Jbeta primers were used. The repertoire was sequenced with immunoSEQ multiplex PCR; TCRdb's copy has only in-frame clones and lacks some. In the table there are approximately 200,000 clones, roughly 83% of which are singletons. The specimen was PBMCs. These receptors were obtained from a boy younger than 18 in good health and CMV-seronegative.

The rearrangement joins TRBV28 to TRBJ2-1, with D perhaps matching TRBD1 (6 bases). In germline, CDR1 is MDHEN, CDR2 SYDVKM. The CDR3 is 16 amino acids. Between the trimmed V and J ends, which lost 5 bases and 0 bases, there was a span of 14 bases. The CDR3 region has the DNA TGTGCCAGCAGTCATATAACAGGGAGCTCCTACAATGAGCAGTTCTTC. Protein sequence: CASSHITGSSYNEQFF.

About this clone itself: An end of the junction differs from the germline gene, which may be a read error. The gene calls are TRBV7-2 and TRBJ1-2; D is possibly TRBD1 (5 bases). The CDR3 consists of 14 residues. Per the germline V gene, CDR1 is SGHTA and CDR2 is FQGNSA. The CDR3 DNA sequence: TGTGCCAGCACCTTATTAGAGGGACTAGATGGCTACACCTTC. The encoded protein is CASTLLEGLDGYTF. The full variable domain, with the rest looked up from reference TRBV7-2 and TRBJ1-2, is GAGVSQSPSNKVTEKGKDVELRCDPISGHTALYWYRQSLGQGLEFLIYFQGNSAPDKSGLPSDRFSAERTGGSVSTLTIQRTQQEDSAVYLCASTLLEGLDGYTFGSGTRLTVV.

The chain links TRBV20-1 to TRBJ1-1; D ambiguous. Germline CDR1 DFQATT, CDR2 SNEGSKA (reference sequence). V shed 3 bases and J shed 5 bases, with 4 bases lying between them. CDR3 length: 10 amino acids. The CDR3, as DNA: TGCAGTGCTAGTCGGACTGAAGCTTTCTTT. Amino acid sequence: CSASRTEAFF.

The gene calls are TRBV6-1 and TRBJ2-7, with unresolved D. Trimming cost V 6 bases and J 2 bases, with 14 bases left between them. The germline CDR1 and CDR2 sequences are MNHNS and SASEGT. This CDR3 has 14 residues. CDR3 bases: TGTGCCAGCAGCCCGCTGGGCCGGCCCTACGAGCAGTACTTC. It yields the protein CASSPLGRPYEQYF.

This clone was seen only once. J is TRBJ1-2 and V is TRBV30; D not certain. The CDR3 totals 14 residues. Trimming pared 1 base from V and 6 bases from J, leaving 15 bases between. The V gene's germline CDR1 is GTSNPN and CDR2 SVGIG (reference sequence). CDR3 bases: TGTGCCTGGAGTGAGCGGGGTCGGTGGCATGGCTACACCTTC. This gives the protein CAWSERGRWHGYTF.

This chain uses TRBV7-9 with TRBJ1-2, with D hard to call. CDR1 is SEHNR and CDR2 is FQNEAQ in the germline V gene (reference sequence). The CDR3 contains 14 residues. Trimming removed 1 base from V and 8 bases from J, with 14 bases in between. CDR3 DNA: TGTGCCAGCAGCTTAGGGAAGACATCAAGCGGCTACACCTTC. Protein: CASSLGKTSSGYTF.

The V call is TRBV27, the J call TRBJ2-5; TRBD1 matches 7 bases. TRBJ2-7 matches the DNA end more closely, so the J call is doubtful. Germline values: CDR1 MNHEY, CDR2 SMNVEV (reference sequence). The CDR3 extends over 15 amino acids. This CDR3 is CASSLGQGVSYEQYF. CDR3 coding DNA: TGTGCCAGCAGTTTAGGGCAGGGGGTCTCCTACGAGCAGTACTTC.

The gene calls are TRBV28 and TRBJ1-5; D is possibly TRBD1 (6 bases). CDR3 length equals 14 residues. Germline V lookup: CDR1 MDHEN, CDR2 SYDVKM. Trimming shortened V by 5 bases and J by 6 bases, and 14 bases separated the two germline ends. Here the CDR3 reads CASSETGTAQPQHF. The CDR3 coding sequence is TGTGCCAGCAGTGAAACAGGGACGGCTCAGCCCCAGCATTTT.

This clone was found once. The chain is built from TRBV30 and TRBJ2-7; TRBD2 matches at 8 bases. This CDR3 spans 12 amino acids. V lost 2 bases and J lost 5; bases outside the gene matches: 2. The V gene's germline CDR1 is GTSNPN and CDR2 SVGIG (reference sequence). CDR3 loop: CAWSPGGNEQYF. The CDR3 region has the DNA TGTGCCTGGAGTCCGGGGGGGAACGAGCAGTACTTC.

The V and J genes are TRBV28 and TRBJ2-1; D remains ambiguous. This CDR3 is built from 14 residues. V gave up 6 bases and J gave up 6 bases, with 15 bases separating them. Germline CDR1 reads MDHEN; CDR2 reads SYDVKM. Here the CDR3 reads CASRLPATGNEQFF. The CDR3 DNA reads TGTGCCAGCAGGCTCCCTGCTACGGGCAATGAGCAGTTCTTC.

This chain's CDR3 is CASSLGTGGFEQYF. Here the CDR3 DNA reads TGTGCCAGCAGCCTCGGGACAGGGGGCTTCGAGCAGTACTTC. V gene TRBV11-2 combines with J gene TRBJ2-7; 12 bases are shared with TRBD1. This CDR3 has 14 amino acids. The germline CDR1 and CDR2 sequences are SGHAT and FQNNGV. V was pared by 5 bases and J by 6 bases, with 5 bases of the junction left unmatched.

A single count supports this clone. Other DNA sequences of this sample code for an identical CDR3. The chain is built from TRBV2 and TRBJ1-3; D ambiguous. Germline assignment: CDR1 SNHLY and CDR2 FYNNEI. Trimming removed 4 bases at V and 4 bases at J, with 11 bases between. The length of the CDR3 is 14 residues. CDR3 DNA sequence: TGTGCCAGCAGTGTTGGAGGGCGAGGAAACACCATATATTTT. Translated, it gives CASSVGGRGNTIYF.

This sequence joins TRBV10-3 and TRBJ2-1; tentative D call: TRBD2 (6 bases). The CDR3 has 14 residues. Germline lookup yields CDR1 ENHRY and CDR2 SYGVKD. The germline V and J ends were trimmed by 3 bases and 5 bases, with 11 bases remaining between them. The CDR3 DNA sequence: TGTGCCATCAGTGATCTGGGGGGACACAATGAGCAGTTCTTC. It codes for CAISDLGGHNEQFF.

The V and J genes are TRBV30 and TRBJ1-5, with TRBD1 as a possible D gene (5 bases). This CDR3 contains 15 residues. Trimming pared 5 bases from V and 2 bases from J, leaving 16 bases between. Per the germline V gene, CDR1 is GTSNPN and CDR2 is SVGIG (reference sequence). CDR3 nucleotide sequence: TGTGCCTGGGACGCTGGGCAGGGTGGCAATCAGCCCCAGCATTTT. Translation: CAWDAGQGGNQPQHF.

The chain joins TRBV27 to TRBJ1-5; D is uncertain. The V and J ends lost 0 bases and 0 bases respectively, with 12 bases between them. Germline CDR1 MNHEY, CDR2 SMNVEV (reference sequence). The CDR3 has 17 residues. The CDR3 loop is CASSLSNRPNSNQPQHF. In DNA form, the CDR3 reads TGTGCCAGCAGTTTATCCAACAGACCAAATAGCAATCAGCCCCAGCATTTT.

This clone was counted only a few times. This chain uses TRBV6-5 with TRBJ1-4, with D possibly being TRBD1 (5 bases). Germline CDR1 MNHEY, CDR2 SVGAGI. The V and J ends lost 0 bases and 7 bases respectively, with 9 bases between them. The CDR3 is 14 residues long. CDR3 nucleotides: TGTGCCAGCAGTTACTCGGGGGGAATTGAAAAACTGTTTTTT. Translation gives CASSYSGGIEKLFF.

The chain employs TRBV7-6 and TRBJ1-1; the D gene is possibly TRBD1 (6 bases). This CDR3 has 15 amino acids. V lost 1 base, J lost 3 bases, and 12 bases lay in between. Germline V gene data show CDR1 as SGHVS and CDR2 as FNYEAQ. This chain's CDR3 is CASSLGQVLDTEAFF. The CDR3 DNA reads as TGTGCCAGCAGCTTAGGACAGGTACTTGACACTGAAGCTTTCTTT.

This clone was counted a single time. The chain uses TRBV2 and TRBJ1-5; 7 nucleotides line up with TRBD1. This CDR3 contains 15 residues. With 7 bases clipped from V and 0 bases from J, the junction kept 6 bases outside the gene matches. Germline values: CDR1 SNHLY, CDR2 FYNNEI. The CDR3, as DNA: TGTGCCAGCACCCAGGGACAGAGTAGCAATCAGCCCCAGCATTTT. Its protein product is CASTQGQSSNQPQHF. The whole variable domain, remainder taken from reference TRBV2 and TRBJ1-5, is EPEVTQTPSHQVTQMGQEVILRCVPISNHLYFYWYRQILGQKVEFLVSFYNNEISEKSEIFDDQFSVERPDGSNFTLKIRSTKLEDSAMYFCASTQGQSSNQPQHFGDGTRLSIL.

The chain joins TRBV4-1 to TRBJ2-7; 13 positions match TRBD2. Germline loops: CDR1 MGHRA, CDR2 YSYEKL. This CDR3 region has 16 residues. J gave up 5 bases and V 0 bases, and 4 bases lay outside the gene matches. This chain's CDR3 is CASSQERTSGSDEQYF. In nucleotides, the CDR3 is TGCGCCAGCAGCCAAGAAAGGACTAGCGGGAGCGACGAGCAGTACTTC.

The J gene is TRBJ2-7, the V gene TRBV6-1; TRBD1 aligns across 8 bases. Per germline, CDR1 MNHNS and CDR2 SASEGT. V lost 3 bases and J lost 2; bases outside the gene matches: 3. This CDR3 region has 14 residues. The CDR3 DNA reads TGTGCCAGCAGTGAGAGGACAGGGCCCTACGAGCAGTACTTC. Translated: CASSERTGPYEQYF.

Here the CDR3 DNA reads TGTGCCAGTAGCCACAGGACCGTTAGCAATCAGCCCCAGCATTTT. Translation gives CASSHRTVSNQPQHF. The chain recombines TRBV19 with TRBJ1-5, with D maybe TRBD1 (5 bases). Trimming shortened V by 6 bases and J by 0 bases, and 12 bases separated the two germline ends. This CDR3 comprises 15 residues. CDR1 is LNHDA and CDR2 is SQIVND in the germline V gene (reference sequence).

The chain joins TRBV7-2 to TRBJ1-1; D unresolved. The V end was cut by 5 bases, the J end by 4 bases, with 17 bases between. CDR3 length: 15 amino acids. Germline V gene lookup returns CDR1 SGHTA and CDR2 FQGNSA. The CDR3 DNA sequence: TGTGCCAGCAGCCCTTGGCCGGGGTTAAGCACTGAAGCTTTCTTT. Translated: CASSPWPGLSTEAFF.

The V gene is TRBV7-9, the J gene TRBJ1-2, with 12 nucleotides matching TRBD1. Trimming at V came to 5 bases and at J to 7 bases, leaving 5 bases not matched to a gene. CDR3 length equals 14 residues. CDR1 is SEHNR and CDR2 is FQNEAQ in the germline V gene (reference sequence). As DNA, the CDR3 is TGTGCCAGCAGCCCCGGGACAGGGGGCCGTGGCTACACCTTC. It yields the protein CASSPGTGGRGYTF.

The genes are TRBV10-3 and TRBJ2-3; TRBD2 aligns across 8 bases. Germline CDR1 is ENHRY and CDR2 is SYGVKD. Trimming removed 0 bases from V and 4 bases from J; junction bases left unmatched: 0. CDR3 length: 14 residues. The CDR3 loop reads CAISESGGADTQYF. DNA for the CDR3: TGTGCCATCAGTGAGTCCGGGGGGGCAGATACGCAGTATTTT.

The CDR3 reads CASSLLRTAFQETQYF. The CDR3 DNA reads TGTGCCAGCAGCTTACTTAGGACAGCCTTCCAAGAGACCCAGTACTTC. The rearrangement uses TRBV7-9 and TRBJ2-5; D is possibly TRBD1 (6 bases). The germline V and J ends were trimmed by 2 bases and 1 base, with 14 bases remaining between them. Per germline, CDR1 SEHNR and CDR2 FQNEAQ (reference sequence). This CDR3 is built from 16 residues.

This clone was recorded only once. The chain joins TRBV2 to TRBJ2-5; TRBD2 aligns across 10 bases. CDR1 is SNHLY, CDR2 FYNNEI, per germline. The CDR3 totals 14 residues. V lost 1 base and J lost 4; bases outside the gene matches: 0. The CDR3 reads CASSEGLAGETQYF. The CDR3 DNA sequence: TGTGCCAGCAGTGAAGGACTAGCGGGAGAGACCCAGTACTTC.

J is TRBJ1-6 and V is TRBV13; D is undetermined. Between the trimmed V and J ends, which lost 1 base and 4 bases, there was a span of 5 bases. Germline values: CDR1 PRHDT, CDR2 FYEKMQ (reference sequence). The length of the CDR3 is 14 residues. CDR3 sequence reads: CASSLVQYNSPLHF. In DNA, the CDR3 is TGTGCCAGCAGCTTAGTACAGTATAATTCACCCCTCCACTTT.

The chain carries TRBV25-1 and TRBJ2-5; 7 bases fit TRBD2. The J call may be in error: the DNA end matches TRBJ2-7 better. Germline CDR1 is MGHDK and CDR2 is SYGVNS. The CDR3 length is 15 residues. In nucleotides, the CDR3 is TGTGCCAGCAGTGTGAGCCCCTCGGGGGGCTACGAGCAGTACTTC. This encodes CASSVSPSGGYEQYF.

The V gene is TRBV7-9, the J gene TRBJ2-1, with a weak D call TRBD2 (6 bases). The CDR3 sequence is 12 residues long. The V gene's germline CDR1 is SEHNR and CDR2 FQNEAQ (reference sequence). Trimming took off 7 bases at V and 10 bases at J, with 14 bases between the two ends. The CDR3 loop is CASTPGGDEQFF. The DNA of the CDR3 is TGTGCCAGCACCCCAGGCGGGGACGAGCAGTTCTTC.

J is TRBJ2-7 and V is TRBV29-1; TRBD2 matches at 12 bases. The CDR3 consists of 13 residues. CDR1 is SQVTM and CDR2 is ANQGSEA in the germline V gene. The V segment lost 7 bases and the J segment 6 bases; nucleotides outside the gene matches: 7. This CDR3 is CSGRLAGVGEQYF. The CDR3 coding sequence is TGCAGCGGTAGACTAGCGGGAGTTGGCGAGCAGTACTTC.

The chain carries TRBV7-9 and TRBJ2-1; 11 nucleotides match TRBD1. Germline V CDR1 and CDR2: SEHNR, FQNEAQ (reference sequence). This CDR3 spans 17 amino acids. The ends lost 0 bases at V and 2 bases at J; junction bases unmatched: 3. CDR3 region: CASSLAPGQGAYNEQFF. Here the CDR3 DNA reads TGTGCCAGCAGCTTAGCGCCGGGACAGGGGGCCTACAATGAGCAGTTCTTC.

This clone showed up just once. The CDR3 sequence is CASSYSGHVPDDGYTF. The CDR3 bases are TGTGCCAGCAGTTACTCGGGACACGTCCCGGACGATGGCTACACCTTC. The J gene is TRBJ1-2, the V gene TRBV6-5, with D maybe TRBD1 (6 bases). This CDR3 has 16 amino acids. The V and J ends lost 0 bases and 6 bases respectively, with 17 bases between them. Germline CDR1 and CDR2: MNHEY and SVGAGI.